This T cell receptor beta chain originates from a study of blood T cell repertoires in COVID-19. For the study at large: Italy, Spain and the United States were the sources of the convalescent and acute COVID-19 samples.

The length of the CDR3 is 13 residues. With V trimmed by 8 bases and J by 6 bases, 10 bases remained unmatched. Germline CDR1 SGHTA, CDR2 FQGTGA. Only one count was recorded for this clone. Per the authors' pipeline: Using reference gene primer amplification, nucleated cell counts were estimated. TCRdb's copy holds only in-frame clones and misses some; the assay was immunoSEQ multiplex PCR. V and J calls and clone size are those listed in that table; D and trimming were worked out from the DNA. The sample lists 95,000 to 130,000 clones; approximately 84% were seen once. Sequencing was done on a sample of peripheral blood. The J gene is TRBJ2-7, the V gene TRBV7-3; 7 bases match TRBD2. The sequence came from a man aged 65 to 79 with active or convalescent COVID-19. The CDR3 reads CASGRDYASEQYF. CDR3 nucleotides: TGTGCCAGCGGCCGGGACTATGCGTCCGAGCAGTACTTC.